This is a list of T cell receptor beta chains from one sample in a study of CD8 T cells in ankylosing spondylitis. One entry per CDR3 protein results from TCRdb running MiXCR on the 5' RACE reads. The sample has 150,000 to 200,000 distinct CDR3 sequences, 13% seen once. Specimen: blood, either unsorted or a sorted T cell fraction (not recorded which). All receptors derive from a female donor with ankylosing spondylitis or in good health (not recorded which). Both conserved end residues are part of each CDR3. A D gene is named only where the DNA matches it firmly. Only part of the rows carry a size: once, few, many, or a class if the clone is expanded.

J gene | D gene | clone size | V gene | CDR3 protein | CDR3 DNA
TRBJ1-1 | TRBD1 | many | TRBV29-1 | CSVVRQGDGTEAFF | TGCAGCGTTGTTAGACAGGGTGATGGCACTGAAGCTTTCTTT
TRBJ2-5 | . | . | TRBV28 | CASSFEGVRRGAQYF | TGTGCCAGCAGTTTTGAGGGGGTGCGGCGAGGGGCCCAGTACTTC
TRBJ2-1 | . | many | TRBV9 | CASSVGLPNEQFF | TGTGCCAGCAGCGTAGGGCTGCCCAATGAGCAGTTCTTC
TRBJ2-5 | . | many | TRBV5-1 | CASASQGSETQYF | TGCGCCAGCGCTTCTCAGGGTAGTGAGACCCAGTACTTC
TRBJ1-5 | . | few | TRBV10-3 | CAISELEGSQPQHF | TGTGCCATCAGTGAGTTGGAGGGAAGTCAGCCCCAGCATTTT
TRBJ2-7 | . | many | TRBV29-1 | CSVRQAAYEQYF | TGCAGCGTTAGACAGGCCGCCTACGAGCAGTACTTC
TRBJ1-2 | . | many | TRBV12-3/TRBV12-4 | CASSSDLYGYTF | TGTGCCAGCAGTTCGGACCTCTATGGCTACACCTTC
TRBJ2-1 | TRBD2 | . | TRBV5-1 | CASSLGRREEQFF | TGCGCCAGCAGCTTGGGACGGCGGGAGGAGCAGTTCTTC
TRBJ2-2 | . | many | TRBV9 | CASSASNRAGELFF | TGTGCCAGCAGCGCGTCTAACAGGGCCGGGGAGCTGTTTTTT
TRBJ2-7 | . | many | TRBV20-1 | CSARPAGVDYEQYF | TGCAGTGCTAGACCTGCAGGGGTGGACTACGAGCAGTACTTC
TRBJ1-5 | . | many | TRBV6-1 | CASIFTGAYSSNQPQHF | TGTGCCAGCATATTTACGGGGGCATATAGTAGCAATCAGCCCCAGCATTTT
TRBJ2-5 | . | many | TRBV29-1 | CSVGSGGEETQYF | TGCAGCGTTGGGTCGGGGGGCGAAGAGACCCAGTACTTC
TRBJ1-2 | TRBD1 | few | TRBV29-1 | CSVGQGGSF | TGCAGCGTTGGACAGGGAGGGAGTTTC
TRBJ1-2 | TRBD1 | few | TRBV6-2/TRBV6-3 | CASSLGQVHTF | TGTGCCAGCAGCCTTGGACAGGTCCATACCTTC
TRBJ2-2 | . | many | TRBV29-1 | CSVGAPGELFF | TGCAGCGTGGGGGCACCCGGGGAGCTGTTTTTT
TRBJ2-6 | . | few | TRBV20-1 | CSAREERGSGANVLTF | TGCAGTGCTAGAGAAGAGAGGGGTTCTGGGGCCAACGTCCTGACTTTC
TRBJ2-7 | . | . | TRBV5-1 | CASSLDPAVSYEQYF | TGCGCCAGCAGCTTGGACCCTGCCGTCTCCTACGAGCAGTACTTC
TRBJ2-1 | TRBD2 | few | TRBV12-3/TRBV12-4 | CASLSTSGPTIQFF | TGTGCCAGCCTATCGACTAGCGGGCCCACAATACAGTTCTTC
TRBJ2-2 | . | few | TRBV27 | CASSLVRFTGELFF | TGTGCCAGCAGTTTAGTCAGATTCACCGGGGAGCTGTTTTTT
TRBJ1-1 | . | . | TRBV4-3 | CASSQDFQARNTEAFF | TGCGCCAGCAGCCAAGATTTCCAGGCAAGGAACACTGAAGCTTTCTTT
TRBJ1-5 | . | few | TRBV6-1 | CASRPSGLTFQPQHF | TGTGCCAGCAGGCCATCCGGGCTCACATTTCAGCCCCAGCATTTT
TRBJ2-1 | . | . | TRBV6-2/TRBV6-3 | CASSYESVEEQFF | TGTGCCAGCAGTTACGAAAGCGTCGAGGAGCAGTTCTTC
TRBJ1-2 | . | few | TRBV12-3/TRBV12-4 | CASRDDSPSGYTF | TGTGCCAGCAGAGATGACAGCCCTAGTGGCTACACCTTC
TRBJ2-1 | . | many | TRBV28 | CASSGTGTPIFYNEQFF | TGTGCCAGCAGTGGGACCGGGACCCCAATCTTCTACAATGAGCAGTTCTTC
TRBJ2-7 | TRBD1 | . | TRBV2 | CASSEEAGGVYEQYF | TGTGCCAGCAGTGAAGAGGCAGGGGGCGTCTACGAGCAGTACTTC
TRBJ1-2 | . | many | TRBV12-3/TRBV12-4 | CASSLDVEYGYTF | TGTGCCAGCAGTTTGGATGTGGAATATGGCTACACCTTC
TRBJ2-1 | . | many | TRBV11-2 | CASSPRGDSNEQFF | TGTGCCAGCAGCCCCCGTGGGGATAGTAATGAGCAGTTCTTC
TRBJ2-5 | TRBD1 | few | TRBV7-9 | CASSHDRGQETQYF | TGTGCCAGCAGTCACGACAGGGGTCAAGAGACCCAGTACTTC
TRBJ1-5 | . | many | TRBV6-5 | CASSYRGDHQPQHF | TGTGCCAGCAGTTACAGGGGGGATCATCAGCCCCAGCATTTT
TRBJ1-2 | . | many | TRBV2 | CASSESSGNYGYTF | TGTGCCAGCAGTGAGTCCTCGGGGAACTATGGCTACACCTTC
TRBJ2-1 | . | . | TRBV19 | CASTHLPSANNEQFF | TGTGCCAGTACCCACTTGCCCTCAGCTAACAATGAGCAGTTCTTC
TRBJ2-1 | . | few | TRBV5-1 | CASSALARDNEQFF | TGCGCCAGCAGTGCATTAGCCAGGGACAATGAGCAGTTCTTC
TRBJ2-1 | TRBD2 | many | TRBV7-2 | CASSDGGSWNEQFF | TGTGCCAGTAGTGATGGCGGGAGTTGGAATGAGCAGTTCTTC
TRBJ1-2 | . | many | TRBV7-9 | CASSFGGGEGYTF | TGTGCCAGCAGCTTTGGGGGAGGGGAAGGCTACACCTTC
TRBJ2-3 | . | many | TRBV9 | CASSTGTSLSTDTQYF | TGTGCCAGCAGTACCGGGACCTCCTTGAGCACAGATACGCAGTATTTT
TRBJ1-2 | . | few | TRBV7-9 | CASSGGRSYGYTF | TGTGCCAGCAGCGGGGGTAGGAGCTATGGCTACACCTTC
TRBJ1-4 | . | . | TRBV5-1 | CASSLPRGGSDEKLFF | TGCGCCAGCAGCTTGCCCAGGGGAGGATCTGATGAAAAACTGTTTTTT
TRBJ2-2 | . | few | TRBV4-3 | CASSPGAAGELFF | TGCGCCAGCAGCCCAGGCGCCGCCGGGGAGCTGTTTTTT